The 5 T cell receptor beta chains below all came from one sample that was sequenced in a study of T cell repertoires in ileal Crohn's disease. The table came from immunoSEQ multiplex PCR; TCRdb's copy has only in-frame clones and leaves some out. The sample includes some 8,000 clones, roughly 85% seen only once; the top ten take approximately 10%. Stated time point: inflamed ileum from the surgical specimen. The source material was ileal tissue. The receptors derive from an adult with Crohn's disease.

As concerns this clone: The junction shows a germline mismatch at one end, possibly a read error. This chain connects TRBV10-3 to TRBJ2-7, with D perhaps assigned TRBD1 or TRBD2 (5 bases each). Germline loops: CDR1 ENHRY, CDR2 SYGVKD. The CDR3 consists of 14 residues. Written as DNA, the CDR3 is TGTGCCATCAATGAGGGCAGGGAAGTGGACGAGCAGTACTTC. Amino acid sequence: CAINEGREVDEQYF.

The CDR3 loop is CASSFSRDSATLEQYF. The CDR3 bases are TGTGCCAGCAGTTTCTCCCGGGACTCCGCTACGCTCGAGCAGTACTTC. This chain joins TRBV28 and TRBJ2-7; D possibly corresponds to TRBD2 (6 bases). Germline CDR1 reads MDHEN; CDR2 reads SYDVKM. V gave up 3 bases and J gave up 6 bases, with 21 bases separating them. The CDR3 spans 16 residues.

The rearrangement uses TRBV6-5 and TRBJ2-7; perhaps TRBD1 as D (5 bases). Trimming cost V 8 bases and J 0 bases, with 11 bases left between them. The CDR3 length is 13 residues. Germline V CDR1 and CDR2: MNHEY, SVGAGI. As DNA, the CDR3 is TGTGCCAGCGTTGACCAGGGCTCCTACGAGCAGTACTTC. It is translated as CASVDQGSYEQYF.

This chain links TRBV7-9 with TRBJ1-1; 8 positions agree with TRBD1. Germline CDR1 is SEHNR and CDR2 is FQNEAQ (reference sequence). Germline trimming cut 5 bases from V and 1 base from J; bases unmatched to any gene: 6. The CDR3 has 15 residues. The CDR3 coding sequence is TGTGCCAGCAGCCCCCGAGACAGGGGGAACACTGAAGCTTTCTTT. Translating gives CASSPRDRGNTEAFF.

The CDR3 region has the DNA TGCGCCAGCAGCTTAACGGACGGTGAAAAACTGTTTTTT. This codes for CASSLTDGEKLFF. The chain has TRBV5-1 and TRBJ1-4, with D unclear. This CDR3 is 13 amino acids long. CDR1 and CDR2 (germline): SGHRS, YFSETQ. The V and J ends lost 2 bases and 7 bases respectively, with 9 bases between them.